This entry lists 30 T cell receptor beta chains sequenced from one sample in a study of identical twins. MiXCR, run by TCRdb on the 5' RACE reads, gives a single entry per CDR3 protein. The data contain around 290,000 distinct CDR3 sequences, 8.5% to 9.5% of them seen just once; the ten biggest clones take up under 7.5%. This sample also belongs to another study, concerning yellow fever vaccine responses in identical twins.

Sample: CD8+ T cells sorted from blood. The receptors were gathered from a young woman in good health.

There are a few counts of this clonotype. Mismatch with germline at one junction end may stem from a read error. The J gene is TRBJ2-7, the V gene TRBV6-5; a possible D gene is TRBD2 (6 bases). CDR1 and CDR2 from the germline V gene are MNHEY and SVGAGI. The CDR3 covers 11 residues. The chain's CDR3 is CASNRPGLENF. CDR3 nucleotide sequence: TGTGCCAGCAATAGACCGGGACTGGAGAACTTC.

This clonotype was detected many times. CDR3 sequence (DNA): TGTGCCAGCAGTGATTTCGACAGCCGAAACATTCAGTACTTC. Encoded protein: CASSDFDSRNIQYF. The chain carries TRBV6-4 and TRBJ2-4, with D possibly being TRBD1 (5 bases). This CDR3 is 14 amino acids long. Germline loops: CDR1 MRHNA, CDR2 SNTAGT. Trimming took 3 bases from V and 6 from J, leaving 12 bases between them.

The chain couples TRBV20-1 to TRBJ2-7, with 12 bases matching TRBD2. Germline loops: CDR1 DFQATT, CDR2 SNEGSKA (reference sequence). CDR3 length: 17 amino acids. The CDR3 nucleotides are TGCTGCGCTAGAGATACACTAGCGGGAGGACCTTTCTACGAGCAGTACTTC. Protein product: CCARDTLAGGPFYEQYF.

This clonotype has just a few counts. The chain employs TRBV7-3 and TRBJ2-2, with a tentative D call TRBD1 (5 bases). Germline loops: CDR1 SGHTA, CDR2 FQGTGA. The CDR3 totals 14 residues. V was cut by 5 bases and J by 3 bases, with 10 bases left in between. CDR3 loop: CASSATDDTGELFF. The CDR3 nucleotides are TGTGCCAGCAGCGCGACAGACGACACCGGGGAGCTGTTTTTT.

This clonotype came up a few times. The rearrangement joins TRBV3-1 to TRBJ1-5, with D possibly being TRBD1 (6 bases). V lost 5 bases, J lost 12 bases, and 23 bases lay in between. The CDR3 loop spans 15 amino acids. The V gene's germline CDR1 is LGHDT and CDR2 YNNKEL (reference sequence). The CDR3 protein is CASSEQGRSIRDQHF. As DNA, the CDR3 is TGTGCCAGCAGCGAACAGGGCAGATCAATCAGGGACCAGCATTTT. Full variable domain (outside the CDR3, taken from reference TRBV3-1 and TRBJ1-5): DTAVSQTPKYLVTQMGNDKSIKCEQNLGHDTMYWYKQDSKKFLKIMFSYNNKELIINETVPNRFSPKSPDKAHLNLHINSLELGDSAVYFCASSEQGRSIRDQHFGDGTRLSIL.

This clonotype was recorded many times. The V call is TRBV6-1, the J call TRBJ2-3; TRBD2 is a possible D gene (7 bases). V lost 7 bases, J lost 5 bases, and 16 bases lay in between. The CDR3 extends over 14 amino acids. From germline, CDR1 is MNHNS and CDR2 SASEGT. The CDR3 sequence: CASIEGGPGDTQYF. In DNA form, the CDR3 reads TGTGCCAGCATCGAGGGGGGGCCGGGAGATACGCAGTATTTT.

This clonotype turned up a few times. Written as DNA, the CDR3 is TGTGCCTGGACCGGGACTTCCCACACAGATACGCAGTATTTT. This gives the protein CAWTGTSHTDTQYF. V and J are TRBV30 and TRBJ2-3; perhaps TRBD2 as D (6 bases). The V and J ends lost 4 bases and 2 bases respectively, with 13 bases between them. Germline loops: CDR1 GTSNPN, CDR2 SVGIG (reference sequence). This CDR3 is 14 amino acids long.

This chain joins TRBV27 and TRBJ2-2; D tentatively reads TRBD1 or TRBD2 (5 bases each). Looked up from germline, CDR1 is MNHEY and CDR2 is SMNVEV (reference sequence). V was clipped by 5 bases and J by 4 bases, with 20 bases between them. This CDR3 has 17 residues. CDR3 nucleotide sequence: TGTGCCAGCAGTCAACCAAGTGTCGGGGCGGGCACCGGGGAGCTGTTTTTT. Translating gives CASSQPSVGAGTGELFF.

A few counts support this clonotype. The rearrangement joins TRBV11-2 to TRBJ1-1; weak D call: TRBD1 (6 bases). CDR1 SGHAT and CDR2 FQNNGV come from the germline V gene. The CDR3 runs to 15 residues. The V end lost 5 bases, the J end lost 0 bases, and 13 bases lay between the germline ends. The CDR3 spells CASSAYRDLNTEAFF. CDR3 in DNA: TGTGCCAGCAGCGCCTACAGGGACCTGAACACTGAAGCTTTCTTT.

This clonotype was detected only a few times. V gene TRBV6-6 combines with J gene TRBJ1-2; D not resolved. The V and J ends lost 2 bases and 8 bases respectively, with 12 bases between them. The CDR3 runs 13 residues. CDR1 and CDR2 from the germline V gene are MNHNY and SVGAGI (reference sequence). The DNA of the CDR3 is TGTGCCAGCAGTTACGCTCTTATGGAGGGCTACACCTTC. This gives the protein CASSYALMEGYTF.

The genes are TRBV28 and TRBJ2-3, with 7 positions matching TRBD1. Germline V gives CDR1 MDHEN, CDR2 SYDVKM. The CDR3 covers 14 residues. V trimming: 5 bases; J trimming: 5 bases; junction bases outside the gene matches: 7. CDR3 coding DNA: TGTGCCAGCAGTACTGACAGGGTAGGAGATACGCAGTATTTT. Its protein is CASSTDRVGDTQYF.

Concerning this clonotype itself: This may come from a read error, since a much larger clone is one base off. The chain is built from TRBV7-9 and TRBJ2-7; weak D call: TRBD1 (6 bases). The CDR3 runs 13 residues. The V gene's germline CDR1 is SEHNR and CDR2 FQNEAQ (reference sequence). The CDR3 loop is CASRGGDSDEHYF. Here the CDR3 DNA reads TGTGCCAGCAGAGGGGGAGACAGCGACGAGCATTACTTC.

This clonotype appeared once. V gene TRBV20-1 combines with J gene TRBJ2-5, with 7 bases matching TRBD2. The junction had 12 bases not matched to a gene; V was cut back by 8 bases and J by 6 bases. Germline CDR1 and CDR2: DFQATT and SNEGSKA (reference sequence). The CDR3 is made up of 13 amino acids. CDR3 sequence reads: CSTPGAGVKTQYF. CDR3 bases: TGCAGTACCCCGGGCGCGGGGGTAAAGACCCAGTACTTC.

The rearrangement uses TRBV20-1 and TRBJ2-2; 8 bases are a match to TRBD1. The CDR3 is 17 amino acids. From germline, CDR1 is DFQATT and CDR2 SNEGSKA (reference sequence). Unmatched junction bases numbered 11, after V lost 0 bases and J lost 5 bases. The CDR3 coding sequence is TGCAGTGCTAGAGATGATTGGCAGGGGGCTGGAACCGGGGAGCTGTTTTTT. Translating it yields CSARDDWQGAGTGELFF.

The sample holds many counts of this clonotype. The DNA of the CDR3 is TGTGCCATCAGTCCCCCGGGACACTACCCCTACGAGCAGTACTTC. Its translation: CAISPPGHYPYEQYF. V usage is TRBV10-3 and J usage is TRBJ2-7, with TRBD1 as a possible D gene (6 bases). Per germline, CDR1 ENHRY and CDR2 SYGVKD. CDR3 length equals 15 residues. The ends were cut back, 5 bases at V and 2 bases at J, with 16 bases in the middle.

This clonotype was seen ten or more times. The V call is TRBV20-1, the J call TRBJ2-1, with 9 bases that match TRBD2. Germline loops: CDR1 DFQATT, CDR2 SNEGSKA (reference sequence). The CDR3 spans 12 residues. V was pared by 5 bases and J by 14 bases, with 10 bases of the junction left unmatched. In nucleotides, the CDR3 is TGCAGTGCTGGGAAATTAGCGGGAGAGGAGTTCTTC. This codes for CSAGKLAGEEFF.

This clonotype has a count of ten or more. This rearrangement joins TRBV9 to TRBJ2-3, with 8 bases matching TRBD1. V was clipped by 1 base and J by 0 bases; unmatched bases: 7. The CDR3 contains 17 residues. Germline V gene data show CDR1 as SGDLS and CDR2 as YYNGEE. The CDR3 DNA follows: TGTGCCAGCAGCGTAACGACAGGGGACATTAGCACAGATACGCAGTATTTT. It is translated as CASSVTTGDISTDTQYF.

The sample holds many counts of this clonotype. The chain combines TRBV7-9 with TRBJ2-3; 7 bases are shared with TRBD1. Germline V gene sequence: CDR1 SEHNR, CDR2 FQNEAQ (reference sequence). The CDR3 length is 16 residues. The J segment lost 3 bases and the V segment lost 5 bases, leaving 11 bases of the junction unmatched. The CDR3 loop is CASSANSGGETDTQYF. DNA for the CDR3: TGTGCCAGCAGCGCTAACTCAGGGGGTGAGACAGATACGCAGTATTTT.

The table lists this clonotype with a few counts. The genes are TRBV6-5 and TRBJ2-3; D gene ambiguous. V gave up 0 bases and J gave up 1 base, with 11 bases separating them. Looked up from germline, CDR1 is MNHEY and CDR2 is SVGAGI. The CDR3 is 16 amino acids. This chain's CDR3 is CASSYSTGLGTDTQYF. Written as DNA, the CDR3 is TGTGCCAGCAGTTACTCGACGGGTTTGGGCACAGATACGCAGTATTTT.

This clonotype was counted many times. This sequence joins TRBV11-2 and TRBJ1-1; D is perhaps TRBD1 (5 bases). The germline gives CDR1 SGHAT, CDR2 FQNNGV. Trimming pared 3 bases from V and 4 bases from J, leaving 9 bases between. The CDR3 has 13 residues. The CDR3 nucleotides are TGTGCCAGCAGCTTTGTTGGGGCCACTGAAGCTTTCTTT. Translated: CASSFVGATEAFF. Drawing the rest from reference TRBV11-2 and TRBJ1-1, the complete variable domain is EAGVAQSPRYKIIEKRQSVAFWCNPISGHATLYWYQQILGQGPKLLIQFQNNGVVDDSQLPKDRFSAERLKGVDSTLKIQPAKLEDSAVYLCASSFVGATEAFFGQGTRLTVV.

This clonotype was observed at least ten times. The gene calls are TRBV7-2 and TRBJ2-1; the match to TRBD2 covers 11 bases. Trimming at V came to 5 bases and at J to 7 bases, leaving 7 bases not matched to a gene. This CDR3 has 15 residues. Per germline, CDR1 SGHTA and CDR2 FQGNSA. CDR3 sequence: CASSPGLAVTNEQFF. In DNA form, the CDR3 reads TGTGCCAGCAGCCCGGGACTAGCGGTTACGAATGAGCAGTTCTTC. The full variable domain, with the rest looked up from reference TRBV7-2 and TRBJ2-1, is GAGVSQSPSNKVTEKGKDVELRCDPISGHTALYWYRQSLGQGLEFLIYFQGNSAPDKSGLPSDRFSAERTGGSVSTLTIQRTQQEDSAVYLCASSPGLAVTNEQFFGPGTRLTVL.

V is TRBV6-1 and J is TRBJ1-6; D unresolved. The CDR3 runs to 15 residues. Germline CDR1 is MNHNS and CDR2 is SASEGT. V gave up 2 bases and J gave up 7 bases, with 12 bases separating them. The chain's CDR3 is CASSEHHRGNSPLHF. CDR3 sequence (DNA): TGTGCCAGCAGTGAACACCACCGAGGGAATTCACCCCTCCACTTT.

This chain uses TRBV28 with TRBJ2-4; D might be TRBD1 (6 bases). The CDR3 extends over 13 amino acids. Germline V CDR1 and CDR2: MDHEN, SYDVKM. V was clipped by 8 bases and J by 5 bases, with 13 bases between them. The CDR3 region has the DNA TGTGCCAGCGGGTTAGGGGGTCAAAACATTCAGTACTTC. Its translation is CASGLGGQNIQYF.

There are a few counts of this clonotype. This chain joins TRBV12-3 or TRBV12-4 and TRBJ2-7, with D unresolved. There are 14 residues in the CDR3. V was trimmed by 6 bases and J by 3 bases, leaving 15 bases between them. CDR3 sequence: CASSSTELVYEQYF. For the CDR3, the DNA is TGTGCCAGCAGCTCGACGGAGTTGGTCTACGAGCAGTACTTC.

The chain is built from TRBV7-6 and TRBJ2-3; weak D call: TRBD2 (6 bases). Trimming stripped 1 base from V and 3 bases from J, with 14 bases between. This CDR3 contains 16 residues. CDR1 SGHVS and CDR2 FNYEAQ come from the germline V gene. CDR3 protein: CASSLGDSLGTDTQYF. In DNA, the CDR3 is TGTGCCAGCAGCTTAGGGGACTCTCTGGGGACAGATACGCAGTATTTT.

This chain links TRBV5-1 with TRBJ2-7; D uncertain. V was clipped by 0 bases and J by 3 bases, with 13 bases between them. Germline lookup yields CDR1 SGHRS and CDR2 YFSETQ. The CDR3 has 15 residues. The CDR3 is CASSLAGGPDYEQYF. The CDR3 nucleotides read TGCGCCAGCAGCTTGGCCGGCGGACCAGACTACGAGCAGTACTTC.

This clonotype has a count of ten or more. The V call is TRBV11-2, the J call TRBJ2-1, with unresolved D. The V end was cut by 2 bases, the J end by 10 bases, with 12 bases between. This CDR3 is 13 amino acids long. CDR1 SGHAT and CDR2 FQNNGV come from the germline V gene. Here the CDR3 DNA reads TGTGCCAGCAGCTTATTTGCATCGTGGGAGCAGTTCTTC. Translation gives CASSLFASWEQFF.

This clonotype was seen more than once but under ten times. The V call is TRBV4-1, the J call TRBJ2-3, with TRBD2 matching over 7 bases. CDR1 and CDR2 from the germline V gene are MGHRA and YSYEKL. Germline trimming cut 4 bases from V and 6 bases from J; bases unmatched to any gene: 10. The CDR3 covers 15 residues. CDR3 in DNA: TGCGCCAGCAGCCTGACTAGCCCGAGTTTGGATACGCAGTATTTT. Encoded protein: CASSLTSPSLDTQYF.

Of note for this clonotype: Germline is not matched at one junction end, which may reflect a read error. V gene TRBV7-4 combines with J gene TRBJ2-1; 12 nucleotides align to TRBD2. CDR3 length: 17 amino acids. CDR1 SGHVT and CDR2 SQSDAQ come from the germline V gene. The CDR3 nucleotides are TGTACCAGCAGCCCAACTAGCGGGGGGAGCTCCTACAATGAGCAGTTCTTC. Protein sequence: CTSSPTSGGSSYNEQFF.

The V gene is TRBV7-4, the J gene TRBJ2-5; 9 nucleotides agree with TRBD2. The CDR3 sequence is 15 residues long. CDR1 SGHVT and CDR2 SQSDAQ come from the germline V gene. The trim removed 3 bases at V and 5 bases at J, leaving 7 bases unmatched. The CDR3 loop is CASSFGRGGVETQYF. Here the CDR3 DNA reads TGTGCCAGCAGCTTCGGGCGGGGGGGCGTGGAGACCCAGTACTTC.